This T cell receptor (beta chain) comes out of a study of metastatic and nonmetastatic thyroid tumors. Study-wide background: Repertoires of blood and of tissue (tumor or nodule) from malignant and benign thyroid patients were compared.

Methods used by the authors: The study took CDR3 differences across clinicopathological groups and made a distant-metastasis classifier for papillary thyroid cancer from them. TCRdb re-analyzed the PCR reads using MiXCR. These V and J calls are TCRdb output, not the study's own analysis. This repertoire shows 30,000 to 35,000 clones, 35% found once; its top ten account for about 23%. On this clone itself: Antigen: not known.

The CDR3 is 14 residues long. The ends were cut back, 0 bases at V and 1 base at J, with 6 bases in the middle. CDR1 and CDR2 (germline): LNHDA, SQIVND (reference sequence). Whole-study results and caveats: It was reported that TCR beta diversity was significantly higher in malignant thyroid tumors than benign nodules, in blood and tumor.

All patients were treatment-naive before thyroid surgery. Sequencing used tumor tissue. This TCR was sampled from a female donor with papillary thyroid cancer or a benign thyroid nodule (not recorded which). Some clones in this sample may be carry-over from other donors' samples. V gene TRBV19 combines with J gene TRBJ2-5; D call uncertain. Here the CDR3 reads CASSIDRLQETQYF. The CDR3 DNA reads as TGTGCCAGTAGTATAGACAGGCTCCAAGAGACCCAGTACTTC.